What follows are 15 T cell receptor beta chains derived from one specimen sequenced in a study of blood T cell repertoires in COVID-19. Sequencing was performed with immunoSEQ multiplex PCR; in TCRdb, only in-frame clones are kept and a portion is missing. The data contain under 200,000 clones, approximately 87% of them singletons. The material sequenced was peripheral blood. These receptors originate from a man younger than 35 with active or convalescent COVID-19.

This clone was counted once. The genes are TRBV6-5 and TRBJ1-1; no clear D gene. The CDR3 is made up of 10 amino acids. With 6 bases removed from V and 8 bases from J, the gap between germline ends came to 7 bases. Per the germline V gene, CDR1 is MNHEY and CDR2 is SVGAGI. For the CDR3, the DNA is TGTGCCAGCAGCCGCGTCGAAGCTTTCTTT. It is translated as CASSRVEAFF.

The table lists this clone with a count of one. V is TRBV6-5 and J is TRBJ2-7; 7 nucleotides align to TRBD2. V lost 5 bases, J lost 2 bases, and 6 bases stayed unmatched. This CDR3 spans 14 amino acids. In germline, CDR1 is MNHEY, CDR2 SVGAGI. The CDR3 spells CASSLAAGTYEQYF. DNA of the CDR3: TGTGCCAGCAGTCTAGCGGCAGGAACCTACGAGCAGTACTTC.

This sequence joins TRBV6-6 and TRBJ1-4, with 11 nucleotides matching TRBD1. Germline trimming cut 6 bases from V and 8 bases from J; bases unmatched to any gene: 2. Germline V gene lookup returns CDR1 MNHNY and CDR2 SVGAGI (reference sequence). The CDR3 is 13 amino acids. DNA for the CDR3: TGTGCCAGCAGGGGACAGGGGGGCGAAAAACTGTTTTTT. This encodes CASRGQGGEKLFF.

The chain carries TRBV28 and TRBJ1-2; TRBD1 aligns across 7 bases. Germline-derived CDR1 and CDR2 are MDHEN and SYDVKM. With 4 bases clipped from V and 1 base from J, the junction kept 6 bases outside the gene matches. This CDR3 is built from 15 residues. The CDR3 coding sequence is TGTGCCAGCAGTTCCGGGACAGCTGATAACTATGGCTACACCTTC. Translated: CASSSGTADNYGYTF.

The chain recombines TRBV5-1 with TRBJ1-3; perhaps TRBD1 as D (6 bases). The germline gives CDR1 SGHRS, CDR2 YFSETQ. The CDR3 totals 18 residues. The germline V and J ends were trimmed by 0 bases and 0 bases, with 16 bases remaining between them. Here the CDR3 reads CASSLAPTGPLSGNTIYF. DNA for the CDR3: TGCGCCAGCAGCTTGGCCCCAACAGGGCCCCTCTCTGGAAACACCATATATTTT.

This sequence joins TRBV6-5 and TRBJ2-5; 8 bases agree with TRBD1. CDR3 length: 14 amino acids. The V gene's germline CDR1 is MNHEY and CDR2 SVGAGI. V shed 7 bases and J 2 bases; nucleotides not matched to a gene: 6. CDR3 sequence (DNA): TGTGCCAGCACCTGGGGGACAGGTCAAGAGACCCAGTACTTC. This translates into CASTWGTGQETQYF.

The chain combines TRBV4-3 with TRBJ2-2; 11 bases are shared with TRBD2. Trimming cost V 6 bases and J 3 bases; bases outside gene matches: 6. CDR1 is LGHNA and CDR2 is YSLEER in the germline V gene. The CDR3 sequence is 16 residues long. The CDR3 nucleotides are TGCGCCAGCAGGTCCGAGGGACTAGCGGACACCGGGGAGCTGTTTTTT. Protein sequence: CASRSEGLADTGELFF.

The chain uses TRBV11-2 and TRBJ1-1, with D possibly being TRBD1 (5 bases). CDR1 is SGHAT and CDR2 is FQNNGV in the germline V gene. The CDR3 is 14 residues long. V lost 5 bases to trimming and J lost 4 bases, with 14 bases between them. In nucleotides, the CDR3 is TGTGCCAGCAGCCACCCTCCCGGGGGCACTGAAGCTTTCTTT. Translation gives CASSHPPGGTEAFF.

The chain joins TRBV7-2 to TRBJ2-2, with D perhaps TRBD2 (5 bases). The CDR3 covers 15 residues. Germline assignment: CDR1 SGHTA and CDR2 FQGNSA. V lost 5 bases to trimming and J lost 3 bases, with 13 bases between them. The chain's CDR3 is CASSQRAQYTGELFF. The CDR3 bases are TGTGCCAGCAGCCAGAGGGCTCAATACACCGGGGAGCTGTTTTTT.

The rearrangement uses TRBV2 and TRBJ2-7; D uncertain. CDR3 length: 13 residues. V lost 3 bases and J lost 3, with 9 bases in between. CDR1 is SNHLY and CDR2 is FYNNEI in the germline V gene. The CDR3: CASSDPNIYEQYV. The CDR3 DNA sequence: TGTGCCAGCAGTGATCCTAATATCTACGAGCAGTACGTC.

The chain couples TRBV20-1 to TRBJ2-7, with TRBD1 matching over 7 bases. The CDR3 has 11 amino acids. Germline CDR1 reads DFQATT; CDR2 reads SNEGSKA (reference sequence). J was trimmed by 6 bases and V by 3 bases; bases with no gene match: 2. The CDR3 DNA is TGCAGTGCTAGTTCAGGGGGCGAGCAGTACTTC. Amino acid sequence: CSASSGGEQYF.

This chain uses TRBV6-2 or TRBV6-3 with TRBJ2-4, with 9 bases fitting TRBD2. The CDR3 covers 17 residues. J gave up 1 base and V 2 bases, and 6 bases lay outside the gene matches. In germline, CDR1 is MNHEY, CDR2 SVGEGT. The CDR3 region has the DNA TGTGCCAGCAGTTACGATTCTAGCGGGAAGGCCAAAAACATTCAGTACTTC. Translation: CASSYDSSGKAKNIQYF.

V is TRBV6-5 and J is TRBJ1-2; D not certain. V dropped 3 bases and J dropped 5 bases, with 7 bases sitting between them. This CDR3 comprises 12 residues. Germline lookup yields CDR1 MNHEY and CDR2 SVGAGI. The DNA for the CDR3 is TGTGCCAGCAGTTATGCGGGGTATGGCTACACCTTC. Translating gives CASSYAGYGYTF.

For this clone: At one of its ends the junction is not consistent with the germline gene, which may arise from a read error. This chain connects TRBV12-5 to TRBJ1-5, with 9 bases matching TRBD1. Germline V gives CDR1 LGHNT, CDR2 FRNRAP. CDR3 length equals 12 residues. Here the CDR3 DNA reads TGTGCTAGTGGTTTCACAGGGGGCCCGGTAGTATTT. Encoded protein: CASGFTGGPVVF.

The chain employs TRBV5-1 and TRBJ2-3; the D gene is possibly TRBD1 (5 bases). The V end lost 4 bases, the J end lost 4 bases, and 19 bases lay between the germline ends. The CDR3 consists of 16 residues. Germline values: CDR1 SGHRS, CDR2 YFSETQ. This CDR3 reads CASSGVGAQGSDTQYF. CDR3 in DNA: TGCGCCAGCAGCGGAGTTGGGGCGCAGGGTTCAGATACGCAGTATTTT.